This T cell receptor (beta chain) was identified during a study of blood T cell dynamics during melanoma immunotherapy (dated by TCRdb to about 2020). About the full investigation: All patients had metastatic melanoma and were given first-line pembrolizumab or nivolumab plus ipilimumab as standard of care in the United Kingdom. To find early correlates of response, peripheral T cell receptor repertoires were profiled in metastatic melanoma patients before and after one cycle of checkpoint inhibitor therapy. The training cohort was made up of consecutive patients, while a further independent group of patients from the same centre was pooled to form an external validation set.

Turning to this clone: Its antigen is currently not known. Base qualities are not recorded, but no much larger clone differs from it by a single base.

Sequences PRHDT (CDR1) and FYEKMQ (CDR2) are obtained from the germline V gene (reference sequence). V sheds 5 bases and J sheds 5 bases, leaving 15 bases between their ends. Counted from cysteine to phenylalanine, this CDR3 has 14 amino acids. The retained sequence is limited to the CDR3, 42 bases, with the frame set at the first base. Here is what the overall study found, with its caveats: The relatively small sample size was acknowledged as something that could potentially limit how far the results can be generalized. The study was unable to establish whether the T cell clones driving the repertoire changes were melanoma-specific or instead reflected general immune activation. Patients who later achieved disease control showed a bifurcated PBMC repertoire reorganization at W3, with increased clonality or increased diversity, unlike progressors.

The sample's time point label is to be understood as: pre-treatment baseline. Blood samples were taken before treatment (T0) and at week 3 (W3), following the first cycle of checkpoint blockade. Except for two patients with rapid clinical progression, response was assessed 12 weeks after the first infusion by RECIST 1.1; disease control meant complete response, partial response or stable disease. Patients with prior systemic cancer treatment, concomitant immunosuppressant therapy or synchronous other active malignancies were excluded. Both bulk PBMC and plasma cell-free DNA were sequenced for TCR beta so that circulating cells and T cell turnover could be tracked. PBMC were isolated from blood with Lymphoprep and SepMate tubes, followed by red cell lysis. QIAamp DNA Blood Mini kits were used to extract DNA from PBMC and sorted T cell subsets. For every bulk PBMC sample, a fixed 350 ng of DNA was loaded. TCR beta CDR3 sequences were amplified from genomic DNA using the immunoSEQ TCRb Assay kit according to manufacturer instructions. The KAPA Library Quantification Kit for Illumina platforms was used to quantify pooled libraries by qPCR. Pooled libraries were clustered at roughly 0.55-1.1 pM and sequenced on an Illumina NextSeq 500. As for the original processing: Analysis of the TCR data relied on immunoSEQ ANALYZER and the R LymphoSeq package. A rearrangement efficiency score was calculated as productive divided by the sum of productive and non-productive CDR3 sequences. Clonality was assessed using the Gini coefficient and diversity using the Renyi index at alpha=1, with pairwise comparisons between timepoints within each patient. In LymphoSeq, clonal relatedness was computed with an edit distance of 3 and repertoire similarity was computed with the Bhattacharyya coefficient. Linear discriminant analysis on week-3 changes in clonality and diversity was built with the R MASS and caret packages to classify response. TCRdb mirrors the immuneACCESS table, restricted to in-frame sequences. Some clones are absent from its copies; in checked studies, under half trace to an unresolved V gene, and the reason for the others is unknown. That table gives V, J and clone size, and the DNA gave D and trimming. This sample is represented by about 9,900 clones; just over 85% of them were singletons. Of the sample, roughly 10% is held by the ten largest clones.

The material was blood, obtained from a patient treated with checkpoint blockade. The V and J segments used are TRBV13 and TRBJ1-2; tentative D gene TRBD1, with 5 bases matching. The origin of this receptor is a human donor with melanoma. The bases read TGTGCCAGCAGCCCCATCGGCAGGGTGTATGGCTACACCTTC. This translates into CASSPIGRVYGYTF.